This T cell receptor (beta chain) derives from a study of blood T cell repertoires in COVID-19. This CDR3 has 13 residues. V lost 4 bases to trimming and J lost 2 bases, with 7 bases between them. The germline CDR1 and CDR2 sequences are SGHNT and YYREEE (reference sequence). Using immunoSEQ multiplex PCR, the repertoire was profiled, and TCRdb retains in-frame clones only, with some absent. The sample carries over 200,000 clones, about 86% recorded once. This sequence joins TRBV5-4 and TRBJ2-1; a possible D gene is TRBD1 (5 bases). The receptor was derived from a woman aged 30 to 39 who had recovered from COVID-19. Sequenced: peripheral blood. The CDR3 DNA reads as TGTGCCAGCAGCATGACAGCCTACAATGAGCAGTTCTTC. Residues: CASSMTAYNEQFF.